This T cell receptor beta chain was observed in a study of T cell repertoires in cytomegalovirus infection. Whole-study context: Shared public TCR beta signatures pointed to both CMV infection and a matching HLA type.

With 7 bases clipped from V and 4 bases from J, the junction kept 4 bases outside the gene matches. CDR3 length equals 13 residues. Looked up from germline, CDR1 is LNHDA and CDR2 is SQIVND (reference sequence). From the reads, TCRdb called clonotypes with MiXCR, one entry per CDR3 protein. The sample includes 550,000 to 850,000 distinct CDR3 sequences, approximately 33% of them seen just once. This clonotype was recorded a few times. Its antigen is still unknown. The TCR originated in a human donor in good health (CMV status not recorded). Some clones in this sample may be carry-over from other donors' samples. The source material was cultured PBMCs, sampled from culture after CMV antigen stimulation. The rearrangement links TRBV19 to TRBJ1-5, with 7 bases that match TRBD1. The CDR3 protein is CASTRDRNQPQHF. CDR3 DNA: TGTGCCAGTACCCGGGACAGAAATCAGCCCCAGCATTTT.